The 10 T cell receptor beta chains given below trace back to one sample, sequenced in a study of patients and donors after allogeneic stem cell transplantation. In TCRdb, the RT-PCR reads were re-called with MiXCR into one record per CDR3 protein. The sample records more than 850,000 distinct CDR3 sequences, under 20% being singletons. Sequencing was done on a sample of blood, either unsorted or a sorted T cell fraction (not recorded which). The source is a human donor who was either an allogeneic HSCT recipient or a stem cell or donor lymphocyte infusion donor (not recorded which). It is not recorded whose cells these are; they may come from a transplant donor.

This chain joins TRBV20-1 and TRBJ2-1; unclear D gene. Germline V gene sequence: CDR1 DFQATT, CDR2 SNEGSKA (reference sequence). V gave up 2 bases and J gave up 0 bases, with 14 bases separating them. CDR3 length: 16 amino acids. The CDR3 spells CSARSGSTHSYNEQFF. DNA for the CDR3: TGCAGTGCTAGATCAGGTTCCACCCACTCCTACAATGAGCAGTTCTTC.

A single count supports this clonotype. This sequence joins TRBV27 and TRBJ2-1, with TRBD2 matching 13 bases. J was trimmed by 10 bases and V by 3 bases; bases with no gene match: 3. The CDR3 is made up of 14 amino acids. CDR1 and CDR2 from the germline V gene are MNHEY and SMNVEV (reference sequence). DNA for the CDR3: TGTGCCAGCAGTTTCGGACTAGCGGGAGTCGAGCAGTTCTTC. Amino acids: CASSFGLAGVEQFF.

Many counts were recorded for this clonotype. The V and J genes are TRBV29-1 and TRBJ2-5; the match to TRBD2 covers 7 bases. The CDR3 sequence is 14 residues long. Germline loops: CDR1 SQVTM, CDR2 ANQGSEA. V trimming: 2 bases; J trimming: 3 bases; junction bases outside the gene matches: 6. The CDR3 loop is CSVESRLAEETQYF. The CDR3 DNA reads as TGCAGCGTTGAATCCCGACTAGCAGAAGAGACCCAGTACTTC. Looking up the rest from reference TRBV29-1 and TRBJ2-5 gives the full variable domain: SAVISQKPSRDICQRGTSLTIQCQVDSQVTMMFWYRQQPGQSLTLIATANQGSEATYESGFVIDKFPISRPNLTFSTLTVSNMSPEDSSIYLCSVESRLAEETQYFGPGTRLLVL.

This clonotype showed up just a few times. V usage is TRBV2 and J usage is TRBJ2-5; the D gene is possibly TRBD2 (5 bases). CDR3 length: 15 amino acids. Germline CDR1 reads SNHLY; CDR2 reads FYNNEI. V dropped 3 bases and J dropped 3 bases, with 14 bases sitting between them. The CDR3 reads CASSDGNPWEETQYF. The CDR3 DNA reads as TGTGCCAGCAGTGACGGGAACCCTTGGGAAGAGACCCAGTACTTC.

There are many counts of this clonotype. The chain joins TRBV5-6 to TRBJ1-5, with D possibly matching TRBD1 (5 bases). The ends were cut back, 5 bases at V and 2 bases at J, with 14 bases in the middle. The CDR3 spans 15 residues. Germline CDR1 SGHDT, CDR2 YYEEEE. The CDR3 region is CASSLAGGGNQPQHF. The CDR3, as DNA: TGTGCCAGCAGTTTAGCCGGGGGTGGCAATCAGCCCCAGCATTTT.

V and J are TRBV20-1 and TRBJ2-7; D is unclear. CDR3 length equals 14 residues. The V end was cut by 3 bases, the J end by 3 bases, with 15 bases between. CDR1 and CDR2 (germline): DFQATT, SNEGSKA (reference sequence). CDR3: CSASSPGAFYEQYF. The CDR3 DNA reads TGCAGTGCTAGCTCCCCCGGAGCCTTCTACGAGCAGTACTTC.

This chain connects TRBV7-9 to TRBJ1-1; D remains ambiguous. This CDR3 region has 14 residues. V was shortened by 5 bases and J by 5 bases, with 15 bases between the two germline ends. Germline-derived CDR1 and CDR2 are SEHNR and FQNEAQ (reference sequence). The CDR3 here is CASSRDSGSTEAFF. DNA for the CDR3: TGTGCCAGCAGCCGTGATTCGGGGTCAACTGAAGCTTTCTTT.

This clonotype was observed at least ten times. The V gene is TRBV25-1, the J gene TRBJ2-3; D might be TRBD2 (6 bases). Germline CDR1 reads MGHDK; CDR2 reads SYGVNS. The CDR3 sequence is 15 residues long. Trimming stripped 1 base from V and 1 base from J, with 9 bases between. CDR3 in amino acids: CASSELSGGTDTQYF. The CDR3 DNA sequence: TGTGCCAGCAGTGAATTGTCGGGGGGCACAGATACGCAGTATTTT.

This clonotype was seen a handful of times. The chain joins TRBV27 to TRBJ1-5, with 7 bases identical to TRBD1. CDR1 is MNHEY, CDR2 SMNVEV, per germline (reference sequence). The V segment lost 5 bases and the J segment 7 bases; nucleotides outside the gene matches: 11. The CDR3 length is 15 residues. CDR3 residues: CASSPLEGAWQPQHF. CDR3 bases: TGTGCCAGCAGTCCCCTGGAGGGGGCCTGGCAGCCCCAGCATTTT.

This clonotype was seen a handful of times. This chain joins TRBV20-1 and TRBJ2-7; D not resolved. The CDR3 consists of 14 residues. Trimming took 3 bases from V and 4 from J, leaving 16 bases between them. Germline lookup yields CDR1 DFQATT and CDR2 SNEGSKA (reference sequence). Written as DNA, the CDR3 is TGCAGTGCTAGGGGTAGGGAAGCGTGGTACGAGCAGTACTTC. Translation gives CSARGREAWYEQYF.